These 25 T cell receptor beta chains share one sample of origin, sequenced in a study of technical replicates of blood from several donors. Generated by immunoSEQ multiplex PCR, the TCRdb table keeps only in-frame clones and is missing some. The sample shows 60,000 to 70,000 clones, roughly 98% of them seen only once. Sample: T cells isolated from PBMCs. All receptors come from a human donor in good health.

The chain links TRBV11-2 to TRBJ1-1; D ambiguous. CDR3 length: 12 residues. Trimming pared 5 bases from V and 5 bases from J, leaving 9 bases between. CDR1 and CDR2 (germline): SGHAT, FQNNGV. The CDR3 bases are TGTGCCAGCAGCCAAGGCGGAACTGAAGCTTTCTTT. Amino acids: CASSQGGTEAFF.

This sequence joins TRBV15 and TRBJ2-1; 13 bases are shared with TRBD2. Looked up from germline, CDR1 is LNHNV and CDR2 is YYDKDF (reference sequence). The length of the CDR3 is 16 residues. Trimming removed 9 bases from V and 5 bases from J; junction bases left unmatched: 10. The CDR3 region is CATRTSGSRGNNEQFF. The CDR3 bases are TGTGCCACGCGGACTAGCGGGAGTAGGGGAAACAATGAGCAGTTCTTC. Using reference TRBV15 and TRBJ2-1 for the parts outside the CDR3, the full variable domain is DAMVIQNPRYQVTQFGKPVTLSCSQTLNHNVMYWYQQKSSQAPKLLFHYYDKDFNNEADTPDNFQSRRPNTSFCFLDIRSPGLGDTAMYLCATRTSGSRGNNEQFFGPGTRLTVL.

The V gene is TRBV10-3, the J gene TRBJ1-1; D remains ambiguous. Trimming took 10 bases from V and 1 from J, leaving 22 bases between them. This CDR3 spans 16 amino acids. Germline-derived CDR1 and CDR2 are ENHRY and SYGVKD. The CDR3 reads CATKAPSIIKNTEAFF. CDR3 sequence (DNA): TGTGCCACCAAAGCCCCCTCTATTATAAAGAACACTGAAGCTTTCTTT.

The genes are TRBV12-5 and TRBJ1-1; TRBD1 matches at 7 bases. V was pared by 3 bases and J by 3 bases, with 10 bases of the junction left unmatched. Germline V gives CDR1 LGHNT, CDR2 FRNRAP. The CDR3 spans 16 residues. As DNA, the CDR3 is TGTGCTAGTGGTTTCTTCGACAGGGCACTGGACACTGAAGCTTTCTTT. Translating it yields CASGFFDRALDTEAFF.

The chain has TRBV10-1 and TRBJ2-7; D is possibly TRBD1 (6 bases). The V gene lost 5 bases and the J gene lost 4 bases, with 21 bases spanning the gap. Germline CDR1 WNHNN, CDR2 SYGVQD (reference sequence). The CDR3 covers 16 residues. As DNA, the CDR3 is TGCGCCAGCAGTTCCGGGACACAAGGGTCCTGGTACGAGCAGTACTTC. This codes for CASSSGTQGSWYEQYF.

The chain recombines TRBV11-2 with TRBJ1-6, with 10 bases identical to TRBD1. The CDR3 runs 14 residues. With V trimmed by 7 bases and J by 10 bases, 7 bases remained unmatched. CDR1 is SGHAT, CDR2 FQNNGV, per germline. DNA of the CDR3: TGTGCCAGCACCCTCGGACAGGGGGTATCACCCCTCCACTTT. It specifies CASTLGQGVSPLHF. Variable domain in full (rest from reference TRBV11-2 and TRBJ1-6): EAGVAQSPRYKIIEKRQSVAFWCNPISGHATLYWYQQILGQGPKLLIQFQNNGVVDDSQLPKDRFSAERLKGVDSTLKIQPAKLEDSAVYLCASTLGQGVSPLHFGNGTRLTVT.

J is TRBJ2-7 and V is TRBV27, with 7 bases that match TRBD2. V was pared by 2 bases and J by 2 bases, with 9 bases of the junction left unmatched. The CDR3 contains 16 residues. Per the germline V gene, CDR1 is MNHEY and CDR2 is SMNVEV (reference sequence). The CDR3 sequence is CASSLGPSSGTYEQYF. The DNA of the CDR3 is TGTGCCAGCAGTTTAGGTCCCTCTAGCGGTACCTACGAGCAGTACTTC.

The chain uses TRBV4-1 and TRBJ2-7, with a tentative D call TRBD1 (5 bases). The CDR3 is made up of 18 amino acids. The germline V gene has CDR1 MGHRA and CDR2 YSYEKL. The ends were cut back, 5 bases at V and 1 base at J, with 24 bases in the middle. The CDR3 spells CASSLRGSLGPGSYEQYF. As DNA, the CDR3 is TGCGCCAGCAGCTTGAGAGGATCGTTGGGGCCCGGATCCTACGAGCAGTACTTC.

This chain links TRBV27 with TRBJ2-2; D is possibly TRBD1 (6 bases). V was trimmed by 6 bases and J by 2 bases, leaving 10 bases between them. The CDR3 spans 14 residues. Per the germline V gene, CDR1 is MNHEY and CDR2 is SMNVEV (reference sequence). This CDR3 is CASRGTTNTGELFF. The CDR3 nucleotides read TGTGCCAGCAGGGGGACAACAAACACCGGGGAGCTGTTTTTT.

The genes are TRBV5-6 and TRBJ2-2; a possible D gene is TRBD1 (5 bases). The CDR3 contains 17 residues. V lost 4 bases, J lost 2 bases, and 18 bases lay in between. Germline V CDR1 and CDR2: SGHDT, YYEEEE. CDR3 DNA sequence: TGTGCCAGCAGCGAAATAGGGGCAAGGGTAAACACCGGGGAGCTGTTTTTT. It yields the protein CASSEIGARVNTGELFF.

For the CDR3, the DNA is TGCGCCAGCAGTCCGGGGGACGGCCCCTACGAGCAGTACTTC. The encoded protein is CASSPGDGPYEQYF. J is TRBJ2-7 and V is TRBV23-1, with TRBD2 as a possible D gene (6 bases). TRBV23-1 is designated an ORF whose function remains uncertain. The ends were cut back, 4 bases at V and 2 bases at J, with 12 bases in the middle. The CDR3 is 14 residues long.

The genes are TRBV9 and TRBJ1-1, with 10 nucleotides matching TRBD1. Trimming cost V 2 bases and J 0 bases; bases outside gene matches: 13. The CDR3 loop spans 19 amino acids. Germline values: CDR1 SGDLS, CDR2 YYNGEE. This CDR3 is CASSVQTGTGALMNTEAFF. CDR3 DNA: TGTGCCAGCAGCGTCCAAACCGGGACAGGGGCTCTAATGAACACTGAAGCTTTCTTT.

This chain connects TRBV5-5 to TRBJ2-7; weak D call: TRBD2 (6 bases). The V and J ends lost 4 bases and 3 bases respectively, with 14 bases between them. Germline V gene sequence: CDR1 SGHKS, CDR2 YYEKEE (reference sequence). The CDR3 extends over 14 amino acids. This CDR3 reads CASSVGTGLYEQYF. For the CDR3, the DNA is TGTGCCAGCAGCGTCGGGACTGGCCTCTACGAGCAGTACTTC.

The sample holds one count of this clone. The chain uses TRBV4-1 and TRBJ1-2, with TRBD1 matching over 9 bases. CDR1 MGHRA and CDR2 YSYEKL come from the germline V gene. V shed 5 bases and J 4 bases; nucleotides not matched to a gene: 17. The CDR3 is made up of 18 amino acids. The CDR3 bases are TGCGCCAGCAGCTCCCCAGGGGGACAGGGAGGTATAGCCTATGGCTACACCTTC. Translated: CASSSPGGQGGIAYGYTF.

The V call is TRBV7-9, the J call TRBJ1-1; D may be TRBD1 (5 bases). Trimming removed 1 base from V and 4 bases from J, with 13 bases in between. This CDR3 comprises 15 residues. The germline V gene encodes CDR1 SEHNR and CDR2 FQNEAQ (reference sequence). CDR3 loop: CASSLVGGIGTEAFF. As DNA, the CDR3 is TGTGCCAGCAGCTTAGTCGGGGGAATAGGCACTGAAGCTTTCTTT.

The chain is built from TRBV30 and TRBJ2-1; weak D call: TRBD2 (7 bases). CDR3 length: 14 amino acids. Trimming took off 8 bases at V and 4 bases at J, with 18 bases between the two ends. Germline-derived CDR1 and CDR2 are GTSNPN and SVGIG (reference sequence). The CDR3: CAGQAGRGYNEQFF. CDR3 DNA: TGTGCCGGTCAAGCGGGGAGGGGGTACAATGAGCAGTTCTTC.

This sequence joins TRBV29-1 and TRBJ1-2; 7 bases are a match to TRBD1. The CDR3 spans 15 residues. J lost 5 bases, V lost 0 bases, and 9 bases had no gene match. The germline V gene encodes CDR1 SQVTM and CDR2 ANQGSEA. CDR3 loop: CSVEDLGTAQYGYTF. The CDR3 DNA is TGCAGCGTTGAAGATTTAGGGACAGCCCAATATGGCTACACCTTC.

The V gene is TRBV20-1, the J gene TRBJ2-1; D perhaps matches TRBD2 (5 bases). The CDR3 is 11 amino acids. Germline assignment: CDR1 DFQATT and CDR2 SNEGSKA (reference sequence). Trimming stripped 3 bases from V and 8 bases from J, with 8 bases between. The CDR3 nucleotides read TGCAGTGCTAGCGAGAGGGATGAGCAGTTCTTC. Its protein is CSASERDEQFF.

This clone was detected only once. The CDR3 sequence: CASSLTGWNTEAFF. The CDR3 DNA reads as TGTGCCAGCAGCTTGACAGGGTGGAACACTGAAGCTTTCTTT. The chain carries TRBV14 and TRBJ1-1; 7 positions match TRBD1. The CDR3 runs 14 residues. Trimming cost V 5 bases and J 1 base; bases outside gene matches: 4. The V gene's germline CDR1 is SGHDN and CDR2 FVKESK.

The V gene is TRBV2, the J gene TRBJ1-6; 7 nucleotides align to TRBD1. The CDR3 is 13 residues long. J gave up 6 bases and V 9 bases, and 5 bases lay outside the gene matches. The germline V gene has CDR1 SNHLY and CDR2 FYNNEI. In DNA, the CDR3 is TGTGCCAGGGGCGAGGGGGCTAATTCACCCCTCCACTTT. Translating gives CARGEGANSPLHF.

The chain employs TRBV27 and TRBJ2-7; 12 positions match TRBD2. Germline CDR1 MNHEY, CDR2 SMNVEV (reference sequence). The CDR3 is made up of 18 amino acids. The V segment lost 5 bases and the J segment 1 base; nucleotides outside the gene matches: 12. In DNA, the CDR3 is TGTGCCAGCAGTCCCCTTCTAGCGGGAGGGCCAAGATCCTACGAGCAGTACTTC. Protein: CASSPLLAGGPRSYEQYF.

V gene TRBV29-1 combines with J gene TRBJ2-2; perhaps TRBD2 as D (7 bases). The CDR3 sequence is 13 residues long. Trimming pared 8 bases from V and 6 bases from J, leaving 16 bases between. Germline-derived CDR1 and CDR2 are SQVTM and ANQGSEA. The CDR3 protein is CSSVGGPAGELFF. The CDR3 nucleotides are TGCAGCTCCGTCGGGGGGCCGGCCGGGGAGCTGTTTTTT.

CDR3 residues: CASSPPGQVYNYGYTF. The CDR3 DNA reads TGTGCCAGCAGCCCTCCCGGACAAGTCTATAACTATGGCTACACCTTC. The V and J genes are TRBV5-4 and TRBJ1-2, with TRBD1 as a possible D gene (5 bases). Germline V gene data show CDR1 as SGHNT and CDR2 as YYREEE (reference sequence). The CDR3 runs to 16 residues. V was shortened by 4 bases and J by 1 base, with 17 bases between the two germline ends.

The chain recombines TRBV20-1 with TRBJ2-7; D unclear. CDR3 length: 10 residues. Germline V gene data show CDR1 as DFQATT and CDR2 as SNEGSKA (reference sequence). V was shortened by 6 bases and J by 4 bases, with 7 bases between the two germline ends. The CDR3 DNA reads TGCAGTGCCTATAGATACGAGCAGTACTTC. Translation gives CSAYRYEQYF.

V is TRBV4-1 and J is TRBJ2-7; D gene unclear. V lost 5 bases to trimming and J lost 0 bases, with 20 bases between them. Germline values: CDR1 MGHRA, CDR2 YSYEKL. This CDR3 is 17 amino acids long. The CDR3 sequence is CASSKLPINPPSYEQYF. CDR3 DNA: TGCGCCAGCAGCAAACTCCCGATCAATCCCCCCTCCTACGAGCAGTACTTC.